This T cell receptor beta chain emerged from a study of blood T cell repertoires in COVID-19. V lost 11 bases, J lost 4 bases, and 14 bases lay in between. The CDR3 consists of 12 residues. Cohort allocation depended upon clinical history that participants reported. Recovered participants had two consecutive negative NP/OP PCR tests, healthcare professional clearance, or symptom resolution. Original handling: For nucleated cells, counts were estimated from reference gene primer amplification. Clones were read by immunoSEQ multiplex PCR, and TCRdb kept only the in-frame ones, dropping some. V, J and clone size are those of that table, while D and trimming were read from the DNA. The sample records about 160,000 clones, 80% being singletons.

Sequencing input: PBMCs or T cells enriched from blood (not recorded which). This TCR derives from a woman between 55 and 75 years old who had recovered from COVID-19. The V and J genes are TRBV12-3 or TRBV12-4 and TRBJ1-1; D not certain. The CDR3 coding sequence is TGTGCCTCTAAACTGGTTAGCACTGAAGCTTTCTTT. Residues: CASKLVSTEAFF.